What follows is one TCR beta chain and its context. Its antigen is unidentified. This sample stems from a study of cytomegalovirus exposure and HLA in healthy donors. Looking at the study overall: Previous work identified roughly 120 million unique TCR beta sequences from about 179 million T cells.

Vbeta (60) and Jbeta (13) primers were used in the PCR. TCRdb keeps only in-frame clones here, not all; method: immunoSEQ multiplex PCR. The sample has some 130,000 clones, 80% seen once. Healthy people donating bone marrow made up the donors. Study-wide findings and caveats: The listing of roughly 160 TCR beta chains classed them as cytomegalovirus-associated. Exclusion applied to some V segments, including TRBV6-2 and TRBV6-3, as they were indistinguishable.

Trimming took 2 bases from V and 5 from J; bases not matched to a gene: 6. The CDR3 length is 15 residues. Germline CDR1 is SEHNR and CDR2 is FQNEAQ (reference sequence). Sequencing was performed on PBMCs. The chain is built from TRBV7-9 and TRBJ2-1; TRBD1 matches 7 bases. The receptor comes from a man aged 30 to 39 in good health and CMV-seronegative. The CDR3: CASSLSGQFNNEQFF. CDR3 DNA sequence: TGTGCCAGCAGCTTATCGGGACAGTTCAACAATGAGCAGTTCTTC.